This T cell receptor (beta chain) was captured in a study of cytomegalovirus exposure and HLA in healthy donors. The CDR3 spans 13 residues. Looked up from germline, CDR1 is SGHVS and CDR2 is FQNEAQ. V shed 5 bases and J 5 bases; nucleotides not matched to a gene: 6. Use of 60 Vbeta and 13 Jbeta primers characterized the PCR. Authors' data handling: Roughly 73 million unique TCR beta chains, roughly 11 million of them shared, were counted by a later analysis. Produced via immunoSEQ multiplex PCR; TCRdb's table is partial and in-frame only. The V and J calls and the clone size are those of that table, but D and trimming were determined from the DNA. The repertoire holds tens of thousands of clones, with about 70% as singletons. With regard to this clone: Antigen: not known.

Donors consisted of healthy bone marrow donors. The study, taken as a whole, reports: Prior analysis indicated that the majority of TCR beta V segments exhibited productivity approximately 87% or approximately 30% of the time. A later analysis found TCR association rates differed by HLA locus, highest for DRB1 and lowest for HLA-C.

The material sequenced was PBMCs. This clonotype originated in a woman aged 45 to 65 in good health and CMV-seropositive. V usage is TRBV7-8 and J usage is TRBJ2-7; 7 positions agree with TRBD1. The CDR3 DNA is TGTGCCAGCAGCCCATTACAGGGGCACGAGCAGTACTTC. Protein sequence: CASSPLQGHEQYF. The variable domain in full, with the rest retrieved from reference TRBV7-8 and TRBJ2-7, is GAGVSQSPRYKVAKRGQDVALRCDPISGHVSLFWYQQALGQGPEFLTYFQNEAQLDKSGLPSDRFFAERPEGSVSTLKIQRTQQEDSAVYLCASSPLQGHEQYFGPGTRLTVT.